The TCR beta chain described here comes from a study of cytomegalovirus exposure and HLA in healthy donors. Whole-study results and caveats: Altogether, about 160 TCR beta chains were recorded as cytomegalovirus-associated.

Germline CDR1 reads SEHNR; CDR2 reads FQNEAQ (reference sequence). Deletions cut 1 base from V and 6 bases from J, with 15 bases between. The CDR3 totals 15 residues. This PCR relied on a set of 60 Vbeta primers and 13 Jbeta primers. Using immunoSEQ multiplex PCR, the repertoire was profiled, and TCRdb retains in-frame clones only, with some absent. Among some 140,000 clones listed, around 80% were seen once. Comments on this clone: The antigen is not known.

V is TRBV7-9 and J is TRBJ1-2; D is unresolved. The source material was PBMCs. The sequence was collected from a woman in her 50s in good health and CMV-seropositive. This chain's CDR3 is CASSLVWREHDGYTF. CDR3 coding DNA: TGTGCCAGCAGCTTAGTGTGGAGGGAGCACGATGGCTACACCTTC.